This T cell receptor (beta chain) was captured by sequencing in a study of blood T cell repertoires in COVID-19. Study details: T cells, B-cell-depleted T cells, or PBMCs supplied cDNA or gDNA.

V was clipped by 3 bases and J by 5 bases; unmatched bases: 5. CDR1 and CDR2 (germline): MNHEY, SVGEGT. The CDR3 runs to 15 residues. The method was immunoSEQ multiplex PCR; TCRdb's version includes in-frame clones alone and lacks a portion of them. The sample contains roughly 290,000 clones, roughly 88% of which appear only once. The genes are TRBV6-2 or TRBV6-3 and TRBJ2-7; 12 nucleotides align to TRBD1. The sequenced sample consisted of peripheral blood. The clonotype originates from a human donor with COVID-19, enrolled during active disease. The donor label of this sample is uncertain. CDR3 DNA: TGTGCCAGCAGTTATCCGGGACAGGGGGCCCACGAGCAGTACTTC. Encoded protein: CASSYPGQGAHEQYF.